The 14 T cell receptor beta chains below all came from one sample that was sequenced in a study of T cells in Graves' hyperthyroidism and ophthalmopathy. What was amplified from RNA transcripts were TCR beta CDR3 regions. First-round RT-PCR with HTBI primers amplified the TCR CDR3 region. TCRdb reprocessed the multiplex PCR reads via MiXCR and lists one record per CDR3 protein. The table lists about 420,000 distinct CDR3 sequences, more than 15% of them singletons. Sequenced: blood. The receptor set was obtained from a woman aged 18-35 years with Graves' hyperthyroidism.

This clonotype was observed many times. This rearrangement joins TRBV20-1 to TRBJ1-2, with D perhaps TRBD1 (6 bases). Germline V gene sequence: CDR1 DFQATT, CDR2 SNEGSKA (reference sequence). Trimming shortened V by 0 bases and J by 4 bases, and 15 bases separated the two germline ends. The CDR3 covers 15 residues. As DNA, the CDR3 is TGCAGTGCTAGAGATTTCGGGGGCGAGAGCTATGGCTACACCTTC. Translation: CSARDFGGESYGYTF.

The table lists this clonotype with many counts. V is TRBV7-8 and J is TRBJ2-1; tentative D call: TRBD1 (6 bases). Germline CDR1 reads SGHVS; CDR2 reads FQNEAQ. This CDR3 contains 14 residues. V dropped 1 base and J dropped 9 bases, with 13 bases sitting between them. CDR3 residues: CASSLEQGRGEQFF. The CDR3 DNA is TGTGCCAGCAGCTTAGAACAGGGAAGGGGTGAGCAGTTCTTC.

The V call is TRBV5-5, the J call TRBJ1-5, with D perhaps TRBD1 (5 bases). Germline V gives CDR1 SGHKS, CDR2 YYEKEE (reference sequence). This CDR3 is 16 amino acids long. V was shortened by 3 bases and J by 1 base, with 14 bases between the two germline ends. The CDR3 loop is CASSSTGVWSNQPQHF. CDR3 nucleotide sequence: TGTGCCAGCAGCTCCACGGGGGTATGGAGCAATCAGCCCCAGCATTTT.

This clonotype was counted ten times or more. This sequence joins TRBV11-2 and TRBJ2-3, with 8 nucleotides matching TRBD1. CDR3 length: 15 amino acids. After removal of 5 bases from V and 4 bases from J, the junction contained 8 bases not matched to a gene. Germline-derived CDR1 and CDR2 are SGHAT and FQNNGV. This CDR3 is CASSETGVGPDTQYF. DNA for the CDR3: TGTGCCAGCAGCGAGACAGGGGTCGGGCCAGATACGCAGTATTTT.

At least ten counts were recorded for this clonotype. The chain carries TRBV11-2 and TRBJ2-3, with 9 bases lining up with TRBD2. V trimming: 0 bases; J trimming: 2 bases; junction bases outside the gene matches: 3. Germline-derived CDR1 and CDR2 are SGHAT and FQNNGV. This CDR3 contains 16 residues. This CDR3 reads CASSLERGGTTDTQYF. For the CDR3, the DNA is TGTGCCAGCAGCTTAGAGCGGGGGGGAACCACAGATACGCAGTATTTT.

This clonotype was observed a few times. The genes are TRBV3-1 and TRBJ2-1; 7 bases match TRBD2. The CDR3 extends over 16 amino acids. The germline V gene has CDR1 LGHDT and CDR2 YNNKEL (reference sequence). The V and J ends lost 4 bases and 0 bases, in that order; junction bases with no gene match: 6. The CDR3 nucleotides read TGTGCCAGCAGCCCAGAAGCGGGGAGCTCCTACAATGAGCAGTTCTTC. Amino acid sequence: CASSPEAGSSYNEQFF.

In this sample, this clonotype turned up many times. The rearrangement links TRBV7-8 to TRBJ1-1; 11 bases fit TRBD1. CDR3 length: 16 residues. J gave up 9 bases and V 5 bases, and 14 bases lay outside the gene matches. CDR1 SGHVS and CDR2 FQNEAQ come from the germline V gene. The CDR3 sequence is CASSPRRTGQGVKAFF. The CDR3 bases are TGTGCCAGCAGCCCTCGCCGTACGGGACAGGGGGTGAAAGCTTTCTTT. Supplemented by reference TRBV7-8 and TRBJ1-1, the full variable domain reads GAGVSQSPRYKVAKRGQDVALRCDPISGHVSLFWYQQALGQGPEFLTYFQNEAQLDKSGLPSDRFFAERPEGSVSTLKIQRTQQEDSAVYLCASSPRRTGQGVKAFFGQGTRLTVV.

This rearrangement joins TRBV7-3 to TRBJ1-2; TRBD1 might be the D (5 bases). The CDR3 has 15 residues. The germline V gene encodes CDR1 SGHTA and CDR2 FQGTGA. Trimming cost V 4 bases and J 5 bases, with 17 bases left between them. CDR3 DNA sequence: TGTGCCAGCAGCTCCCTGAGCAGGGCGGTGTATGGCTACACCTTC. Protein: CASSSLSRAVYGYTF.

This clonotype was observed at least ten times. The chain employs TRBV12-3 or TRBV12-4 and TRBJ1-5; 9 nucleotides match TRBD1. V lost 1 base to trimming and J lost 6 bases; unmatched junction nucleotides: 4. This CDR3 contains 15 residues. DNA for the CDR3: TGTGCCAGCAGTTTAGTACAGGGGGCTCGTCAGCCCCAGCATTTT. As protein: CASSLVQGARQPQHF.

V is TRBV29-1 and J is TRBJ2-1; D possibly corresponds to TRBD2 (7 bases). The germline V gene has CDR1 SQVTM and CDR2 ANQGSEA. This CDR3 has 18 residues. V lost 0 bases, J lost 12 bases, and 30 bases lay in between. The CDR3 loop reads CSVEDNRWEGGLRYVQFF. Written as DNA, the CDR3 is TGCAGCGTTGAAGATAACCGCTGGGAGGGGGGGCTACGGTACGTGCAGTTCTTC.

This clonotype was picked up many times. This rearrangement joins TRBV5-1 to TRBJ2-1, with a possible D match to TRBD1 (6 bases). Trimming left V 7 bases short and J 8 bases short, with 16 bases between. CDR3 length equals 13 residues. CDR1 SGHRS and CDR2 YFSETQ come from the germline V gene. CDR3 residues: CASRLQGLDEQFF. The CDR3 nucleotides read TGCGCCAGCCGATTACAGGGTCTGGATGAGCAGTTCTTC. Full variable domain (missing parts from reference TRBV5-1 and TRBJ2-1): KAGVTQTPRYLIKTRGQQVTLSCSPISGHRSVSWYQQTPGQGLQFLFEYFSETQRNKGNFPGRFSGRQFSNSRSEMNVSTLELGDSALYLCASRLQGLDEQFFGPGTRLTVL.

This chain connects TRBV6-5 to TRBJ2-7; D may be TRBD2 (5 bases). This CDR3 is built from 13 residues. Germline loops: CDR1 MNHEY, CDR2 SVGAGI. The V gene lost 2 bases and the J gene lost 2 bases, with 7 bases spanning the gap. CDR3 protein: CASSYLATYEQYF. The CDR3 coding sequence is TGTGCCAGCAGTTACCTAGCCACCTACGAGCAGTACTTC.

In its sample, this clonotype was seen many times. The V gene is TRBV5-1, the J gene TRBJ2-1; 10 positions match TRBD2. Germline CDR1 SGHRS, CDR2 YFSETQ. V dropped 1 base and J dropped 7; count of bases not matched to a gene: 11. The CDR3 loop spans 17 amino acids. CDR3 sequence reads: CASSLLGASGGNNEQFF. Written as DNA, the CDR3 is TGCGCCAGCAGCTTGCTCGGGGCTAGCGGGGGCAATAATGAGCAGTTCTTC.

This clonotype was recorded at least ten times. V and J are TRBV11-3 and TRBJ2-7; perhaps D is TRBD1 or TRBD2 (5 bases each). Between the trimmed V and J ends, which lost 5 bases and 0 bases, there was a span of 11 bases. Germline V gene data show CDR1 as SGHNT and CDR2 as YENEEA. The CDR3 runs to 14 residues. The CDR3 region is CASSGDGSSYEQYF. CDR3 nucleotide sequence: TGTGCCAGCAGCGGGGACGGCAGCTCCTACGAGCAGTACTTC.